Below are 6 T cell receptor beta chains sequenced from a single sample in a study of T cell changes during pregnancy in multiple sclerosis. The assay was immunoSEQ multiplex PCR, and TCRdb's table has in-frame clones only and misses some. Here the sample spans 85,000 to 100,000 clones, 85% to 95% being singletons. The sample consisted of peripheral blood, taken before pregnancy. The receptor set was obtained from a female donor with multiple sclerosis, enrolled in a pregnancy study.

In DNA, the CDR3 is TGTGCCAGCAGTTTATCACTAGCGGTGCAAGAGACCCAGTACTTC. Translation gives CASSLSLAVQETQYF. V gene TRBV28 combines with J gene TRBJ2-5; 8 positions agree with TRBD2. Germline V gives CDR1 MDHEN, CDR2 SYDVKM. Trimming removed 1 base from V and 2 bases from J; junction bases left unmatched: 3. The CDR3 consists of 15 residues.

This clone has a single count. This chain joins TRBV10-3 and TRBJ2-7; D is possibly TRBD1 (5 bases). CDR3 length: 14 amino acids. Germline-derived CDR1 and CDR2 are ENHRY and SYGVKD. Between the trimmed V and J ends, which lost 0 bases and 3 bases, there was a span of 9 bases. This CDR3 is CAISESSGRYEQYF. The CDR3 coding sequence is TGTGCCATCAGTGAGTCTTCAGGGCGCTACGAGCAGTACTTC.

The J gene is TRBJ2-2, the V gene TRBV18; TRBD2 might be the D (5 bases). The V end lost 2 bases, the J end lost 3 bases, and 10 bases lay between the germline ends. CDR3 length: 15 amino acids. Germline V lookup: CDR1 KGHSH, CDR2 LQKENI. Here the CDR3 DNA reads TGTGCCAGCTCACCAGAGGGTCGGGACACCGGGGAGCTGTTTTTT. It translates to CASSPEGRDTGELFF.

The chain carries TRBV28 and TRBJ2-1, with a tentative D call TRBD2 (5 bases). With 3 bases removed from V and 0 bases from J, the gap between germline ends came to 9 bases. This CDR3 contains 15 residues. Germline loops: CDR1 MDHEN, CDR2 SYDVKM. Here the CDR3 reads CASSFQRSSYNEQFF. The CDR3, as DNA: TGTGCCAGCAGTTTCCAGCGGAGCTCCTACAATGAGCAGTTCTTC.

V gene TRBV7-2 combines with J gene TRBJ1-2; 7 bases are shared with TRBD1. The CDR3 length is 13 residues. Germline values: CDR1 SGHTA, CDR2 FQGNSA. V lost 4 bases to trimming and J lost 4 bases; unmatched junction nucleotides: 3. CDR3 DNA sequence: TGTGCCAGCAGCTCGGACAGGCTCTATGGCTACACCTTC. Its protein is CASSSDRLYGYTF.

The genes are TRBV2 and TRBJ2-1, with D perhaps TRBD1 (6 bases). This CDR3 is built from 12 residues. V was trimmed by 2 bases and J by 10 bases, leaving 9 bases between them. From germline, CDR1 is SNHLY and CDR2 FYNNEI. The CDR3 DNA follows: TGTGCCAGCAGTGAAAGCGACAGGGAGCAGTTCTTC. Its translation is CASSESDREQFF.